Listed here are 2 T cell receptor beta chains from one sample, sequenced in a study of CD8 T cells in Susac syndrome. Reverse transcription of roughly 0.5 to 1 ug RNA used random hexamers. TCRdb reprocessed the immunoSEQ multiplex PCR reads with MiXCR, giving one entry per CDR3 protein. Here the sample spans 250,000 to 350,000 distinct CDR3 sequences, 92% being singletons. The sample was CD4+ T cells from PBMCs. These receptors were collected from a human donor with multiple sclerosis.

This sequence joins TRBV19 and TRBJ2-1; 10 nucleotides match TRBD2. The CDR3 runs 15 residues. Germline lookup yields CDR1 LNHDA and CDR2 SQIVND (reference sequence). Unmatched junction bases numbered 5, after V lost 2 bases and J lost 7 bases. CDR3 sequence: CASSIMRLAGNEQFF. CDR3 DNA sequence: TGTGCCAGTAGTATAATGCGACTAGCGGGTAATGAGCAGTTCTTC.

The DNA of the CDR3 is TGTGCCAGCAGGAGAAGGACTAGCGGACAAGAGACCCAGTACTTC. This codes for CASRRRTSGQETQYF. J is TRBJ2-5 and V is TRBV6-1, with 10 bases fitting TRBD2. The CDR3 length is 15 residues. Germline V gives CDR1 MNHNS, CDR2 SASEGT. With V trimmed by 6 bases and J by 2 bases, 6 bases remained unmatched.